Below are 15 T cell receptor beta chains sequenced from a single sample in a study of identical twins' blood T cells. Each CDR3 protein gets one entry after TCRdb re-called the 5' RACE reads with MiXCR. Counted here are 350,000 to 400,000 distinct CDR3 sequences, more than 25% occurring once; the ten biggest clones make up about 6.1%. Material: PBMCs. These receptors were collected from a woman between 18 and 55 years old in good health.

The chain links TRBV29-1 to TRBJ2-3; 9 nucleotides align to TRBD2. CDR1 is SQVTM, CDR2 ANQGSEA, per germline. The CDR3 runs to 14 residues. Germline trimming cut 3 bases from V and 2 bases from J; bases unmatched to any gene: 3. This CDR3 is CSVEGLASTDTQYF. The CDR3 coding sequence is TGCAGCGTTGAGGGACTAGCCTCCACAGATACGCAGTATTTT.

The CDR3 DNA reads as TGTGCCAGCGGACAGGCGCTCGGCGGGGAGCTGTTTTTT. It encodes CASGQALGGELFF. The V gene is TRBV19, the J gene TRBJ2-2; 7 bases agree with TRBD1. There are 13 residues in the CDR3. Germline V CDR1 and CDR2: LNHDA, SQIVND (reference sequence). The J segment lost 7 bases and the V segment lost 9 bases, leaving 8 bases of the junction unmatched. Full variable domain (remainder filled in from reference TRBV19 and TRBJ2-2): DGGITQSPKYLFRKEGQNVTLSCEQNLNHDAMYWYRQDPGQGLRLIYYSQIVNDFQKGDIAEGYSVSREKKESFPLTVTSAQKNPTAFYLCASGQALGGELFFGEGSRLTVL.

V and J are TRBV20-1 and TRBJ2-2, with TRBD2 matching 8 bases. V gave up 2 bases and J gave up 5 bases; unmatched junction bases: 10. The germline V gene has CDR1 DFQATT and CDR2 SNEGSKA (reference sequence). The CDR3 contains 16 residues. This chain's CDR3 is CSARQRERRGTGELFF. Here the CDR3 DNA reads TGCAGTGCTAGACAGCGGGAGAGGCGTGGGACCGGGGAGCTGTTTTTT.

The CDR3 spells CSARDGTSGYNEQFF. The CDR3 nucleotides are TGCAGTGCTAGAGATGGGACTAGCGGATACAATGAGCAGTTCTTC. This chain uses TRBV20-1 with TRBJ2-1; 11 bases agree with TRBD2. Unmatched junction bases numbered 2, after V lost 0 bases and J lost 4 bases. Germline CDR1 DFQATT, CDR2 SNEGSKA (reference sequence). This CDR3 has 15 residues.

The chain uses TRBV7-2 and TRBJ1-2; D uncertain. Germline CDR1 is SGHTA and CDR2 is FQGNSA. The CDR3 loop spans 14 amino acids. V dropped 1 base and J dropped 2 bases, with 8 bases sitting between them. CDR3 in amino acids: CASSLETGNYGYTF. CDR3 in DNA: TGTGCCAGCAGCTTAGAGACGGGGAACTATGGCTACACCTTC.

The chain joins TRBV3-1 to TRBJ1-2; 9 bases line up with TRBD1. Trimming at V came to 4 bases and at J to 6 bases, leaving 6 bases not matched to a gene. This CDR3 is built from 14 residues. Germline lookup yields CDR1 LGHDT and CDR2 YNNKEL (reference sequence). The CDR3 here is CASSPPGQGDGYTF. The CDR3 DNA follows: TGTGCCAGCAGCCCCCCGGGACAGGGTGATGGCTACACCTTC.

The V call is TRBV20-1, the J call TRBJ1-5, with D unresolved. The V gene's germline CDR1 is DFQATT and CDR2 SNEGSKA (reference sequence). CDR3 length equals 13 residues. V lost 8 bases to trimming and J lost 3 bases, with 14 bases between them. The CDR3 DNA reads TGCAGTTCACGAGAGGGCACCAATCAGCCCCAGCATTTT. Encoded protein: CSSREGTNQPQHF.

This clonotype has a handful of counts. The CDR3 sequence: CASSLGGLSDTQYF. The CDR3 DNA sequence: TGTGCCAGCAGCTTGGGGGGACTTTCAGATACGCAGTATTTT. This chain links TRBV5-4 with TRBJ2-3; weak D call: TRBD2 (6 bases). The CDR3 consists of 14 residues. Per the germline V gene, CDR1 is SGHNT and CDR2 is YYREEE (reference sequence). Trimming pared 0 bases from V and 4 bases from J, leaving 9 bases between.

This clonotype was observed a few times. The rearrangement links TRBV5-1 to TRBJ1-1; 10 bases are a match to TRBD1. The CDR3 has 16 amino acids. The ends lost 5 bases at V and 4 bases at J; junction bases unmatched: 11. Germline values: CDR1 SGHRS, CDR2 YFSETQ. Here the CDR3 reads CASSSTADRGVTEAFF. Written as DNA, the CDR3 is TGCGCCAGCAGTTCTACGGCGGACAGGGGGGTCACTGAAGCTTTCTTT.

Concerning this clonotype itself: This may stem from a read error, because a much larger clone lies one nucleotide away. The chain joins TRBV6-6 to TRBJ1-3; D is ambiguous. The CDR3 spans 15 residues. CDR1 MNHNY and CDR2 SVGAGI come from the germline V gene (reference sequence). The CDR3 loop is CTSSYSMSSGNTIYF. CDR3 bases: TGTACCAGCAGTTACTCGATGAGCTCTGGAAACACCATATATTTT.

CDR3 sequence (DNA): TGTGCCAGCAGTTACTACAGCGTCAATGAAAAACTGTTTTTT. This gives the protein CASSYYSVNEKLFF. The V and J genes are TRBV6-5 and TRBJ1-4, with D uncertain. V was shortened by 1 base and J by 5 bases, with 8 bases between the two germline ends. CDR3 length equals 14 residues. Germline CDR1 MNHEY, CDR2 SVGAGI.

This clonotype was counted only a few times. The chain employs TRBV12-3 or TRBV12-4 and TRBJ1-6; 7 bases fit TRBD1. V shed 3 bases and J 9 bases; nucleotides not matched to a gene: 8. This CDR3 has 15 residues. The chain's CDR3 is CASSFVDRDGSPLHF. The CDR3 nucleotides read TGTGCCAGCAGTTTTGTCGACAGGGACGGTTCACCCCTCCACTTT.

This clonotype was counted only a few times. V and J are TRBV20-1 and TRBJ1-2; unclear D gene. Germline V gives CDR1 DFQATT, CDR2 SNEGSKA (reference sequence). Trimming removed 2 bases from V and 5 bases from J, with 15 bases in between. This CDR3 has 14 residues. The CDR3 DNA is TGCAGTGCTAGATCGGCGGGAGTAGGGTATGGCTACACCTTC. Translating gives CSARSAGVGYGYTF.

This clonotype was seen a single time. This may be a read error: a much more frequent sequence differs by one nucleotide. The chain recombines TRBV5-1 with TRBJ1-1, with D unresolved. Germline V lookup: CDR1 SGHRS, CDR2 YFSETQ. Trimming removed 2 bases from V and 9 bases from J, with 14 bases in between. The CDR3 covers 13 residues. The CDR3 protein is CASSLRGQTQAFF. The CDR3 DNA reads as TGCGCCAGCAGCTTACGTGGCCAGACACAAGCTTTCTTT.

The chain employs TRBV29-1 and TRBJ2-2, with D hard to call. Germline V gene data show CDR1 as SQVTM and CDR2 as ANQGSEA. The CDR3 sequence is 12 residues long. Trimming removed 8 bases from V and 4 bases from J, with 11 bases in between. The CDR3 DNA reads TGCAGCTTAGGGTTTGGCACCGGGGAGCTGTTTTTT. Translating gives CSLGFGTGELFF.